The entry below describes one T cell receptor beta chain. A read error may produce the germline difference seen at one junction end. The CDR3 sequence is 18 residues long. CDR1 and CDR2 from the germline V gene are MGHRA and YSYEKL. This sample is part of a study of blood T cell repertoires in COVID-19. Original handling: Using reference gene primer amplification, nucleated cell counts were estimated. This table comes from immunoSEQ multiplex PCR, and its TCRdb copy is limited to in-frame clones, with some not included. V and J calls and clone size follow that table, whereas D and trimming were derived from the DNA. The sample contains more than 250,000 clones, about 86% of which appear only once.

The sequence derives from a man aged 18 to 30 with active or convalescent COVID-19. Specimen: peripheral blood. V and J are TRBV4-1 and TRBJ2-7; the D gene is possibly TRBD2 (7 bases). This chain's CDR3 is CASSQLLTRGADSSEQYF. CDR3 nucleotides: TGCGCCAGCAGCCAACTATTAACCCGGGGGGCGGATTCCTCCGAGCAGTACTTC.